The T cell receptor (beta chain) under discussion was sequenced for a study of post-analysis software for immune sequencing data. Overall study results and limits: Patients showed TRBV5-6, TRBV5-1 and TRBV20-1 among about five TRBV segments more frequent than in controls.

Every TCR beta cDNA library bore unique molecular identifiers. Each CDR3 protein gets one entry after TCRdb re-called the PCR reads with MiXCR. The repertoire has approximately 730,000 distinct CDR3 sequences, 30% of them found once; the top ten carry around 0.56%. This clonotype was seen once. Antigen unknown. Unmatched junction bases numbered 14, after V lost 7 bases and J lost 6 bases. There are 18 residues in the CDR3. Specimen: blood. The receptor's source is a girl aged 10 to 17 with multiple sclerosis. This chain connects TRBV12-3 or TRBV12-4 to TRBJ2-3, with 15 bases identical to TRBD2. The CDR3 loop reads CASTMRTGLAGGADTQYF. The CDR3 bases are TGTGCCAGCACCATGAGAACGGGACTAGCGGGAGGAGCGGATACGCAGTATTTT.